These 31 T cell receptor beta chains originate from one sample sequenced in a study of T-cell memory formation after mild COVID-19. TCRdb recomputed calls from the 5' RACE reads with MiXCR, one row per CDR3 protein. The table has about 14,000 distinct CDR3 sequences, approximately 19% seen once. Source material: PBMCs or a T cell subset sorted from them (not recorded which). Receptors were obtained from an adult woman who had mild COVID-19 (a few samples of this study predate the infection). Cell type and time point are not known.

This clonotype showed up many times. The V call is TRBV29-1, the J call TRBJ2-7, with 7 positions matching TRBD1. V dropped 2 bases and J dropped 0; count of bases not matched to a gene: 1. This CDR3 is 13 amino acids long. Germline V gene lookup returns CDR1 SQVTM and CDR2 ANQGSEA. The DNA for the CDR3 is TGCAGCGTTGAACCAGGGGGCTCCTACGAGCAGTACTTC. Translated: CSVEPGGSYEQYF.

The sample holds many counts of this clonotype. The chain carries TRBV7-6 and TRBJ2-3; perhaps TRBD1 as D (6 bases). CDR1 and CDR2 from the germline V gene are SGHVS and FNYEAQ. The germline V and J ends were trimmed by 5 bases and 0 bases, with 21 bases remaining between them. The CDR3 runs 18 residues. In nucleotides, the CDR3 is TGTGCCAGCAGCGTAACCCAAGAGGACAGCGCTAGCACAGATACGCAGTATTTT. Amino acids: CASSVTQEDSASTDTQYF. The full variable domain, its missing parts supplied by reference TRBV7-6 and TRBJ2-3, is GAGVSQSPRYKVTKRGQDVALRCDPISGHVSLYWYRQALGQGPEFLTYFNYEAQQDKSGLPNDRFSAERPEGSISTLTIQRTEQRDSAMYRCASSVTQEDSASTDTQYFGPGTRLTVL.

This clonotype has a count of ten or more. This chain joins TRBV6-2 or TRBV6-3 and TRBJ2-7, with TRBD1 matching 9 bases. The J call could be wrong; TRBJ2-1 is a better fit for the DNA end. The germline CDR1 and CDR2 sequences are MNHEY and SVGEGT. The CDR3 sequence is 14 residues long. The CDR3 sequence is CASSHRGRPYEQFF. CDR3 DNA sequence: TGTGCCAGCAGTCACAGGGGGCGACCCTACGAGCAGTTCTTC.

The V call is TRBV12-3 or TRBV12-4, the J call TRBJ2-7, with TRBD2 matching over 7 bases. With 6 bases clipped from V and 0 bases from J, the junction kept 5 bases outside the gene matches. This CDR3 has 14 residues. CDR3 loop: CASSRAGSSYEQYF. DNA of the CDR3: TGTGCCAGCAGCCGAGCGGGGAGCTCCTACGAGCAGTACTTC.

This clonotype was seen repeatedly, ten times or more. This chain uses TRBV5-1 with TRBJ2-2, with 8 bases identical to TRBD1. V gave up 10 bases and J gave up 4 bases; unmatched junction bases: 6. CDR1 and CDR2 (germline): SGHRS, YFSETQ. The CDR3 sequence is 13 residues long. The CDR3 is CADRQGRTGELFF. The CDR3 region has the DNA TGCGCCGACAGACAGGGGCGCACCGGGGAGCTGTTTTTT. The full variable domain, its missing parts supplied by reference TRBV5-1 and TRBJ2-2, is KAGVTQTPRYLIKTRGQQVTLSCSPISGHRSVSWYQQTPGQGLQFLFEYFSETQRNKGNFPGRFSGRQFSNSRSEMNVSTLELGDSALYLCADRQGRTGELFFGEGSRLTVL.

This clonotype was detected many times. The J gene is TRBJ2-2, the V gene TRBV7-6; D is possibly TRBD1 (7 bases). V was trimmed by 4 bases and J by 0 bases, leaving 15 bases between them. The CDR3 runs to 17 residues. From germline, CDR1 is SGHVS and CDR2 FNYEAQ. CDR3 protein: CASSYLAGGTNTGELFF. CDR3 in DNA: TGTGCCAGCAGCTACCTAGCAGGGGGGACGAACACCGGGGAGCTGTTTTTT.

This clonotype was recorded at least ten times. V gene TRBV20-1 combines with J gene TRBJ2-1, with D possibly TRBD1 on 8 matching bases. Germline CDR1 and CDR2: DFQATT and SNEGSKA (reference sequence). The V end was cut by 0 bases, the J end by 1 base, with 19 bases between. CDR3 size: 18 residues. CDR3 DNA sequence: TGCAGTGCTAGAGACCTCAACCTACAGGGGGGGTCCTACAATGAGCAGTTCTTC. Encoded protein: CSARDLNLQGGSYNEQFF.

This clonotype was seen ten or more times. This rearrangement joins TRBV24-1 to TRBJ2-1; D gene ambiguous. Per the germline V gene, CDR1 is KGHDR and CDR2 is SFDVKD. Trimming removed 3 bases at V and 3 bases at J, with 2 bases between. This CDR3 is 12 amino acids long. As DNA, the CDR3 is TGTGCCACCAGTGATGGCTACAATGAGCAGTTCTTC. Its translation is CATSDGYNEQFF.

This clonotype was counted at least ten times. The rearrangement links TRBV19 to TRBJ1-1; tentative D call: TRBD1 (5 bases). V gave up 4 bases and J gave up 0 bases, with 15 bases separating them. There are 16 residues in the CDR3. The germline V gene has CDR1 LNHDA and CDR2 SQIVND (reference sequence). CDR3 residues: CASSTPIDSVNTEAFF. The DNA for the CDR3 is TGTGCCAGTAGTACCCCTATCGACAGCGTGAACACTGAAGCTTTCTTT.

This clonotype was picked up many times. The chain has TRBV14 and TRBJ1-3; D is undetermined. Germline lookup yields CDR1 SGHDN and CDR2 FVKESK. V was trimmed by 1 base and J by 1 base, leaving 2 bases between them. The length of the CDR3 is 13 residues. CDR3 sequence (DNA): TGTGCCAGCAGCCAAGGATCTGGAAACACCATATATTTT. Residues: CASSQGSGNTIYF.

This sequence joins TRBV7-2 and TRBJ1-4; 7 nucleotides align to TRBD1. The germline CDR1 and CDR2 sequences are SGHTA and FQGNSA. The CDR3 is made up of 16 amino acids. Trimming took 2 bases from V and 8 from J; bases not matched to a gene: 11. CDR3 amino acids: CASSLPPGGAGEKLFF. CDR3 coding DNA: TGTGCCAGCAGCTTACCTCCAGGGGGAGCAGGCGAAAAACTGTTTTTT.

This clonotype was counted only a few times. The rearrangement uses TRBV7-8 and TRBJ2-5, with TRBD1 identical over 9 bases. The CDR3 loop spans 17 amino acids. Trimming removed 1 base from V and 0 bases from J; junction bases left unmatched: 6. CDR1 is SGHVS, CDR2 FQNEAQ, per germline. CDR3 sequence: CASSLDRGQMYQETQYF. The CDR3 DNA is TGTGCCAGCAGCTTAGACAGGGGGCAAATGTACCAAGAGACCCAGTACTTC.

This clonotype was detected many times. The chain recombines TRBV6-1 with TRBJ1-1; D is perhaps TRBD1 (5 bases). CDR1 and CDR2 from the germline V gene are MNHNS and SASEGT. There are 15 residues in the CDR3. V was cut by 3 bases and J by 1 base, with 12 bases left in between. This chain's CDR3 is CASSEADRGNTEAFF. The CDR3 nucleotides read TGTGCCAGCAGTGAGGCCGACAGAGGGAACACTGAAGCTTTCTTT.

This clonotype ranks as medium-sized. This sequence joins TRBV12-3 or TRBV12-4 and TRBJ2-2, with 7 bases that match TRBD2. This CDR3 has 15 residues. The junction had 6 bases not matched to a gene; V was cut back by 4 bases and J by 4 bases. This CDR3 is CASSSEGGVTGELFF. The CDR3, as DNA: TGTGCCAGCAGTTCTGAGGGAGGGGTCACCGGGGAGCTGTTTTTT.

Many counts were recorded for this clonotype. The chain has TRBV4-3 and TRBJ2-1; 10 bases are a match to TRBD2. Germline CDR1 is LGHNA and CDR2 is YSLEER. CDR3 length equals 18 residues. V was pared by 1 base and J by 10 bases, with 16 bases of the junction left unmatched. The CDR3 DNA reads as TGCGCCAGCAGCCAAGTCGGGGGGAGTCCGGGACTAGCGTGGGAGCAGTTCTTC. Amino acid sequence: CASSQVGGSPGLAWEQFF.

This clonotype was seen many times. The chain joins TRBV7-9 to TRBJ1-1; no definite D call. This CDR3 has 14 residues. Germline V lookup: CDR1 SEHNR, CDR2 FQNEAQ (reference sequence). Trimming left V 4 bases short and J 6 bases short, with 15 bases between. The CDR3 DNA is TGTGCCAGCAGCTACCCAGCCGTTGGCCCTGAAGCTTTCTTT. This gives the protein CASSYPAVGPEAFF.

This clonotype has at least ten counts. The chain is built from TRBV14 and TRBJ2-7; tentatively, D is TRBD1 (6 bases). The V gene lost 5 bases and the J gene lost 0 bases, with 14 bases spanning the gap. The CDR3 is 15 residues long. The V gene's germline CDR1 is SGHDN and CDR2 FVKESK. CDR3 residues: CASSEGQTLSYEQYF. As DNA, the CDR3 is TGTGCCAGCAGCGAAGGACAGACCCTCTCCTACGAGCAGTACTTC.

This clonotype was detected ten times or more. The chain joins TRBV4-1 to TRBJ2-7; unclear D gene. The CDR3 is 15 amino acids. Germline V lookup: CDR1 MGHRA, CDR2 YSYEKL. The V gene lost 1 base and the J gene lost 4 bases, with 14 bases spanning the gap. CDR3 amino acids: CASSQGLRLDYEQYF. The CDR3, as DNA: TGCGCCAGCAGCCAAGGATTGAGGCTAGATTACGAGCAGTACTTC.

This clonotype came up many times. This rearrangement joins TRBV9 to TRBJ2-7; D is uncertain. The CDR3 totals 14 residues. Germline CDR1 is SGDLS and CDR2 is YYNGEE. V was pared by 1 base and J by 3 bases, with 11 bases between. Here the CDR3 DNA reads TGTGCCAGCAGCGTAAACCTAGACCGCTACGAGCAGTACTTC. Amino acids: CASSVNLDRYEQYF.

This clonotype was picked up many times. CDR3 nucleotide sequence: TGCAGCGTGGATACAGGGGGCGGTCTCTACGAGCAGTACTTC. Translated, it gives CSVDTGGGLYEQYF. The V call is TRBV29-1, the J call TRBJ2-7; 9 bases agree with TRBD1. This CDR3 is 14 amino acids long. Germline CDR1 is SQVTM and CDR2 is ANQGSEA. V shed 6 bases and J 3 bases; nucleotides not matched to a gene: 9.

The V gene is TRBV20-1, the J gene TRBJ2-1; 8 positions match TRBD1. Germline V CDR1 and CDR2: DFQATT, SNEGSKA (reference sequence). The CDR3 runs to 14 residues. Trimming took 6 bases from V and 4 from J; bases not matched to a gene: 8. CDR3 DNA sequence: TGCAGTGCCCTGGACAGGGTAACGTACAATGAGCAGTTCTTC. This sequence encodes CSALDRVTYNEQFF.

This clonotype came up many times. J is TRBJ2-1 and V is TRBV24-1; 14 nucleotides match TRBD2. The CDR3 has 18 amino acids. Germline-derived CDR1 and CDR2 are KGHDR and SFDVKD. V lost 2 bases and J lost 9; bases outside the gene matches: 11. As DNA, the CDR3 is TGTGCCACCAGTGATTCGATATTGGGACTAGCGGGAGCAGGTGAGCAGTTCTTC. Protein: CATSDSILGLAGAGEQFF.

A note on this clonotype: A much larger clone differs from this one at a single base, so this may be a read error. The chain recombines TRBV5-1 with TRBJ1-4, with 11 bases that match TRBD1. CDR1 SGHRS and CDR2 YFSETQ come from the germline V gene. CDR3 length: 15 amino acids. The CDR3 protein is CASSLSGTGGEKLIF. As DNA, the CDR3 is TGCGCCAGCAGCTTATCCGGGACAGGGGGAGAAAAACTGATTTTT.

The table lists this clonotype with many counts. CDR3 sequence: CASSLGAGRNEQYF. CDR3 nucleotides: TGTGCCAGCAGCTTGGGAGCGGGACGAAACGAGCAGTACTTC. The rearrangement joins TRBV5-6 to TRBJ2-7, with 7 bases lining up with TRBD2. CDR1 and CDR2 (germline): SGHDT, YYEEEE. Trimming at V came to 0 bases and at J to 5 bases, leaving 5 bases not matched to a gene. This CDR3 region has 14 residues.

This clonotype is judged medium-sized. This chain joins TRBV4-2 and TRBJ2-5; D remains ambiguous. There are 12 residues in the CDR3. Per germline, CDR1 LGHNA and CDR2 YNFKEQ. V was cut by 0 bases and J by 6 bases, with 5 bases left in between. The CDR3 DNA is TGTGCCAGCAGCCAAGAACTTCAGACCCAGTACTTC. Translating it yields CASSQELQTQYF.

The table lists this clonotype with many counts. The chain has TRBV5-1 and TRBJ2-3, with 7 positions matching TRBD2. CDR1 is SGHRS, CDR2 YFSETQ, per germline. The CDR3 is 14 residues long. The junction had 0 bases not matched to a gene; V was cut back by 1 base and J by 1 base. CDR3 bases: TGCGCCAGCAGCTTGACTAGCGGCACAGATACGCAGTATTTT. Translated: CASSLTSGTDTQYF.

This clonotype was seen many times. The chain uses TRBV12-3 or TRBV12-4 and TRBJ1-3, with a possible D match to TRBD1 (6 bases). Trimming removed 8 bases from V and 1 base from J, with 9 bases in between. This CDR3 region has 13 residues. This CDR3 is CASWTVSGNTIYF. CDR3 nucleotide sequence: TGTGCCAGCTGGACAGTTTCTGGAAACACCATATATTTT.

This clonotype was detected ten times or more. The chain couples TRBV29-1 to TRBJ2-3; TRBD2 is a possible D gene (5 bases). This CDR3 spans 14 amino acids. V was clipped by 5 bases and J by 2 bases, with 14 bases between them. CDR1 SQVTM and CDR2 ANQGSEA come from the germline V gene. The CDR3 coding sequence is TGCAGCGTTAACAGCGTCGGGGTCACAGATACGCAGTATTTT. Its protein is CSVNSVGVTDTQYF.

The chain joins TRBV5-1 to TRBJ2-7, with 8 bases fitting TRBD1. Germline-derived CDR1 and CDR2 are SGHRS and YFSETQ. V lost 4 bases and J lost 2; bases outside the gene matches: 5. The CDR3 has 14 amino acids. The CDR3 region is CASSATGDAYEQYF. The CDR3, as DNA: TGCGCCAGCAGCGCGACAGGGGATGCCTACGAGCAGTACTTC.

This clonotype was recorded many times. The chain carries TRBV4-1 and TRBJ1-1, with TRBD1 matching over 8 bases. The CDR3 consists of 18 residues. In germline, CDR1 is MGHRA, CDR2 YSYEKL. J gave up 5 bases and V 1 base, and 15 bases lay outside the gene matches. The CDR3 bases are TGCGCCAGCAGCCAAGGGGTTCCTCCTGGACAGGGATGGACTGAAGCTTTCTTT. Translating it yields CASSQGVPPGQGWTEAFF.

The table lists this clonotype with many counts. This chain uses TRBV7-9 with TRBJ2-7, with no clear D. This CDR3 region has 13 residues. The ends were cut back, 2 bases at V and 2 bases at J, with 7 bases in the middle. Germline V CDR1 and CDR2: SEHNR, FQNEAQ (reference sequence). CDR3 bases: TGTGCCAGCAGCTTAAATGATGCCTACGAGCAGTACTTC. Amino acids: CASSLNDAYEQYF.